Listed below are T cell receptor beta chains from one sample, sequenced in a study of T cell responses to AZD1222 COVID-19 vaccine. The protocol was immunoSEQ multiplex PCR, while the TCRdb copy is restricted to in-frame clones and leaves out a portion. The sample contains around 180,000 clones, about 90% of which appear only once. The sample consisted of peripheral blood, taken on day 0 of MenACWY control vaccination. The receptors shown here come from an adult in good health. Each CDR3 is given with its conserved first and last residue. The D gene is left open where the match is weak. Rows give clone size only sometimes, using once, few, many, or a class for an expanded clone.

v_call	d_call	clone_size	j_call	cdr3_nt	cdr3_aa
TRBV27	TRBD1	-	TRBJ1-4	TGTGCCAGCAGCCAGACAGGGGGGTTAGAAGAAAAACTGTTTTTT	CASSQTGGLEEKLFF
TRBV7-9	TRBD1	-	TRBJ2-7	TGTGCCAGCAGCAGGACAGGCTACGAGCAGTACTTC	CASSRTGYEQYF
TRBV9	TRBD2	-	TRBJ2-3	TGTGCCAGCAGCACGCGATTCGGCGGGGGGGCCTCGCATACGCAGTATTTT	CASSTRFGGGASHTQYF
TRBV19	-	few	TRBJ2-2	TGTGCCACCCAACGGGACGCCCGAAACACCGGGGAGCTGTTTTTT	CATQRDARNTGELFF
TRBV18	-	-	TRBJ1-1	TGTGCCAGCTCACCTCCAAGTTTACTTATGAACACTGAAGCTTTCTTT	CASSPPSLLMNTEAFF
TRBV3-1/TRBV3-2	-	-	TRBJ1-1	TGTGCCAACGCGGGGGGACTGAACACTGAAGCTTTCTTT	CANAGGLNTEAFF
TRBV5-1	TRBD1	-	TRBJ2-6	TGCGCCAGCAGCTCCGGACAGGGGGATTCTGGGGCCAACGTCCTGACTTTC	CASSSGQGDSGANVLTF
TRBV9	-	-	TRBJ2-5	TGTGCCAGCAGCGTAAGGGGTTCGGTGGGCCCGGAGACCCAGTACTTC	CASSVRGSVGPETQYF
TRBV24-1	TRBD1	-	TRBJ2-7	TGTGCCACCAGTGATTTGGAGGGCCGACAGGGGATCCCTCGCTCCTACGAGCAGTACTTC	CATSDLEGRQGIPRSYEQYF
TRBV29-1	-	-	TRBJ1-1	TGCAGCGTTCGGACAGAAGCGAACACTGAAGCTTTCTTT	CSVRTEANTEAFF
TRBV28	-	-	TRBJ1-2	TGTGCCAGTAACAGGCAAACTAACTATGGCTACACCTTC	CASNRQTNYGYTF
TRBV7-6	-	-	TRBJ1-3	TGTGCCAGCAGCTTATCAGGGGATCCTGGAAACACCATATATTTT	CASSLSGDPGNTIYF
TRBV7-3	TRBD1	once	TRBJ1-6	TGTGCCAGCAGCGCGGGGACAGATAATTCACCCCTCCACTTT	CASSAGTDNSPLHF
TRBV30	-	-	TRBJ2-2	TGTGCCTGGAGTGTACTAGGGATCGGGGAGCTGTTTTTT	CAWSVLGIGELFF
TRBV5-5	-	-	TRBJ2-2	TGTGCCAGCAGCTTGGAAGGAGGGGGAACCGGGGAGCTGTTTTTT	CASSLEGGGTGELFF
TRBV9	-	-	TRBJ2-3	TGTGCCAGCAGCTTGGAGGCAACACCAGATATCACAGATACGCAGTATTTT	CASSLEATPDITDTQYF
TRBV7-3	-	-	TRBJ1-1	TGTGCCAGCAGCTTAAGGGGCGGGGGAAACACTGAAGCTTTCTTT	CASSLRGGGNTEAFF
TRBV28	-	-	TRBJ1-3	TGTGCCAGCAGTTTACGAGGGGCGCCTGGAAACACCATATATTTT	CASSLRGAPGNTIYF
TRBV28	-	-	TRBJ1-5	TGTGCCAGCAGTTTCGGCAGGGGCCCGGGCAATCAGCCCCAGCATTTT	CASSFGRGPGNQPQHF
TRBV18	-	once	TRBJ2-5	TGTGCCAGCTCACCACTGAGAGAGACCCAGTACTTC	CASSPLRETQYF
TRBV10-2	-	-	TRBJ1-5	TGCGCCAGCACCGGGGCTAGCAATCAGCCCCAGCATTTT	CASTGASNQPQHF
TRBV27	TRBD2	few	TRBJ2-3	TGTGCCAGCAGTCCGCGGACTAGCGGGAGACCAGATACGCAGTATTTT	CASSPRTSGRPDTQYF
TRBV19	TRBD1	few	TRBJ1-5	TGTGCCAGTAGTATCGGACAGGGGGCTTACCAGCCCCAGCATTTT	CASSIGQGAYQPQHF
TRBV5-1	-	-	TRBJ2-7	TGCGCCAGCAGCTACGTGGGGGGGCACGAGCAGTACTTC	CASSYVGGHEQYF
TRBV9	TRBD2	-	TRBJ2-2	TGTGCCAGCAGCGTAGCTACGTGGGCTAGCGGGGGGAAAAACACCGGGGAGCTGTTTTTT	CASSVATWASGGKNTGELFF
TRBV27	TRBD1	-	TRBJ2-3	TGTGCCAGCGGTGACAGGGGCCCGCACACAGATACGCAGTATTTT	CASGDRGPHTDTQYF
TRBV2	-	-	TRBJ1-6	TGTGCCAGCAGTCAACAAACAGGGTTCGGTTCCTATAATTCACCCCTCCACTTT	CASSQQTGFGSYNSPLHF
TRBV28	-	few	TRBJ2-2	TGTGCCAGCAGTCTCACCCTCGGGACGAACACCGGGGAGCTGTTTTTT	CASSLTLGTNTGELFF
TRBV21-1	-	once	TRBJ2-7	TGTGCCAGCAGCAAAGAGGCAGGGCCCTCCTACGAGCAGTACTTC	CASSKEAGPSYEQYF
TRBV6-5	TRBD1	-	TRBJ1-2	TGTGCCAGCGACAGGGGCCCAGCTAACTATGGCTACACCTTC	CASDRGPANYGYTF
TRBV28	-	-	TRBJ1-5	TGTGCCAGCACTACGGGGGGACTCTATAGCAATCAGCCCCAGCATTTT	CASTTGGLYSNQPQHF
TRBV20-1	-	-	TRBJ2-4	TGCAGTGCTAGTAGTACGCAGGGCGGAAACATTCAGTACTTC	CSASSTQGGNIQYF
TRBV5-1	TRBD1	-	TRBJ2-7	TGCGCCAGCAGCTTAACCGGGACAGGTTCCTACGAGCAGTACTTC	CASSLTGTGSYEQYF
TRBV28	TRBD1	-	TRBJ1-2	TGTGCCAGCAGGACAGGGGTATTAAACTATGGCTACACCTTC	CASRTGVLNYGYTF
TRBV7-9	-	-	TRBJ2-1	TGTGCCAGCAGCCCGCCGACTTGGAGCTCCTACAATGAGCAGTTCTTC	CASSPPTWSSYNEQFF
TRBV11-2	-	-	TRBJ2-7	TGTGCCAGCAGCTTGGCAGAGAATTCCTACGAGCAGTACTTC	CASSLAENSYEQYF
TRBV5-6	TRBD1	-	TRBJ2-1	TGTGCCAGCAGCCCGACAGGGAGCTCCTACAATGAGCAGTTCTTC	CASSPTGSSYNEQFF
TRBV3-1/TRBV3-2	TRBD1	-	TRBJ2-3	TGTGCCAGCAGCCAGGGACAGGGGGCTTCGGATACGCAGTATTTT	CASSQGQGASDTQYF
TRBV5-4	TRBD2	-	TRBJ2-2	TGTGCCAGCAGCTCATTCGGGACTAGCGAAACCGGGGAGCTGTTTTTT	CASSSFGTSETGELFF
TRBV6-5	-	-	TRBJ1-1	TGTGCCAGCAGTTACCCGGGGGACAACACTGAAGCTTTCTTT	CASSYPGDNTEAFF
TRBV5-8	-	-	TRBJ1-2	TGTGCCAGCAGCTTGAAATTTTCGGCAGACTCCTATGGCTACACCTTC	CASSLKFSADSYGYTF
TRBV11-2	-	-	TRBJ1-3	TGTGCCAGCAGGGACAGTTCCTCTGGAAACACCATATATTTT	CASRDSSSGNTIYF
TRBV28	-	-	TRBJ1-4	TGTGCCAGCACTCCACTTGGGGCATCTAATGAAAAACTGTTTTTT	CASTPLGASNEKLFF
TRBV5-1	-	-	TRBJ1-1	TGCGCCAGCAGCTTGGGACAGCTGGACACTGAAGCTTTCTTT	CASSLGQLDTEAFF
TRBV5-1	TRBD2	-	TRBJ2-5	TGCGCCAGCAGCTGGGGGGGGTCCCCGAAGATATCGGAGACCCAGTACTTC	CASSWGGSPKISETQYF
TRBV24-1	-	-	TRBJ2-2	TGTGCCACCAGAGCAGACAGATACACCGGGGAGCTGTTTTTT	CATRADRYTGELFF
TRBV11-3	-	few	TRBJ1-2	TGTGCCAGCAGCCACGAGGGAATGGGGGGCGACTATGGCTACACCTTC	CASSHEGMGGDYGYTF
TRBV7-6	TRBD2	-	TRBJ2-3	TGTGCCAGCAGCTCCCATACACTAGCGGGGGGGCCGGATACGCAGTATTTT	CASSSHTLAGGPDTQYF
TRBV5-4	TRBD2	-	TRBJ2-7	TGTGCCAGCAGCTCTCAAACCGGGACTAGCGGCGAGCAGTACTTC	CASSSQTGTSGEQYF
TRBV6-5	TRBD2	-	TRBJ2-3	TGTGCCAGCACCGGACTAGAGGGAGGGCAGTATTTT	CASTGLEGGQYF
TRBV6-6	TRBD1	-	TRBJ2-7	TGTGCCAGCAGTTACGGGACAGAAGGCCACGAGCAGTACTTC	CASSYGTEGHEQYF
TRBV18	-	-	TRBJ1-4	TGTGCCAGCTCACCAGTTGCGGGGCTTAATGAAAAACTGTTTTTT	CASSPVAGLNEKLFF